Each of the 27 T cell receptor beta chains below was sequenced from the same sample in a study of human T cells and chemical hapten exposure. TCRdb re-analysed the RACE reads in MiXCR, keeping a single row per CDR3 protein. The sample lists more than 70,000 distinct CDR3 sequences; 11% were seen once. Stated time point: patch test 3, about 24 weeks after DPC sensitization. This sample's treatment: therapeutic diphenylcyclopropenone sensitization with weekly scalp DPC. Material: whole blood, obtained in connection with sensitization to the hapten diphenylcyclopropenone (DPC). The receptors come from a woman in her 30s with alopecia areata. Some clones in this sample may be carry-over from other donors' samples.

In this sample, this clonotype turned up many times. The chain employs TRBV2 and TRBJ1-5, with a tentative D call TRBD1 (5 bases). The V end lost 4 bases, the J end lost 6 bases, and 13 bases lay between the germline ends. Germline values: CDR1 SNHLY, CDR2 FYNNEI. The CDR3 loop spans 14 amino acids. For the CDR3, the DNA is TGTGCCAGCAGTGTTGGGGTAGGGGTTCAGCCCCAGCATTTT. Its translation: CASSVGVGVQPQHF.

This clonotype has just a few counts. The chain recombines TRBV27 with TRBJ2-2; TRBD1 matches at 7 bases. This CDR3 region has 15 residues. The germline V gene encodes CDR1 MNHEY and CDR2 SMNVEV (reference sequence). V was pared by 4 bases and J by 6 bases, with 8 bases of the junction left unmatched. CDR3 nucleotide sequence: TGTGCCAGCAGTTGGACCCGACAGGGACCCGGGGAGCTGTTTTTT. The encoded protein is CASSWTRQGPGELFF.

This clonotype was seen more than once but under ten times. This sequence joins TRBV13 and TRBJ1-5; TRBD1 agrees at 8 bases. This CDR3 region has 13 residues. Unmatched junction bases numbered 3, after V lost 5 bases and J lost 6 bases. Germline assignment: CDR1 PRHDT and CDR2 FYEKMQ (reference sequence). Written as DNA, the CDR3 is TGTGCCAGCAGCGGACAGGGCGTTCAGCCCCAGCATTTT. Encoded protein: CASSGQGVQPQHF.

This clonotype has just a few counts. This chain joins TRBV5-1 and TRBJ1-2; D might be TRBD1 (5 bases). The CDR3 runs to 14 residues. Germline assignment: CDR1 SGHRS and CDR2 YFSETQ. The V and J ends lost 7 bases and 5 bases respectively, with 18 bases between them. CDR3 loop: CASGEPGTSYGYTF. The CDR3 coding sequence is TGCGCCAGCGGTGAGCCTGGGACGTCTTATGGCTACACCTTC.

The sample holds many counts of this clonotype. The genes are TRBV3-1 and TRBJ1-3; D is unclear. The germline V and J ends were trimmed by 3 bases and 2 bases, with 14 bases remaining between them. This CDR3 spans 16 amino acids. Germline V lookup: CDR1 LGHDT, CDR2 YNNKEL (reference sequence). CDR3 loop: CASSHYNEGPGNTIYF. The CDR3 coding sequence is TGTGCCAGCAGCCACTACAACGAAGGACCTGGAAACACCATATATTTT.

The CDR3 region is CAISGGQDYTEAFF. CDR3 in DNA: TGTGCCATCAGTGGGGGACAGGACTACACTGAAGCTTTCTTT. The rearrangement uses TRBV10-3 and TRBJ1-1, with TRBD1 matching over 8 bases. Germline lookup yields CDR1 ENHRY and CDR2 SYGVKD. The CDR3 is 14 residues long. The V and J ends lost 4 bases and 3 bases, in that order; junction bases with no gene match: 4.

In this sample, this clonotype turned up many times. This chain links TRBV20-1 with TRBJ2-7; 9 bases match TRBD2. CDR3 length: 13 amino acids. Germline V lookup: CDR1 DFQATT, CDR2 SNEGSKA (reference sequence). The trim removed 2 bases at V and 6 bases at J, leaving 5 bases unmatched. CDR3 in DNA: TGCAGTGCTAGAAAAGGACTAGCGCGCGAGCAGTACGTC. Protein product: CSARKGLAREQYV.

Here the CDR3 reads CASSHRGQAETQYF. The CDR3 DNA follows: TGTGCCAGCAGTCACAGGGGGCAGGCGGAGACCCAGTACTTC. This chain joins TRBV6-5 and TRBJ2-5; 9 bases are shared with TRBD1. J lost 5 bases, V lost 5 bases, and 6 bases had no gene match. There are 14 residues in the CDR3. Looked up from germline, CDR1 is MNHEY and CDR2 is SVGAGI.

This sequence joins TRBV3-1 and TRBJ1-1; tentatively, D is TRBD1 (5 bases). Trimming left V 5 bases short and J 8 bases short, with 15 bases between. Per germline, CDR1 LGHDT and CDR2 YNNKEL (reference sequence). The CDR3 is 13 amino acids. The CDR3 DNA is TGTGCCAGCAGCTCGGCTGCAGGGATAGAAGCTTTCTTT. Amino acid sequence: CASSSAAGIEAFF.

V is TRBV7-2 and J is TRBJ2-5, with 10 positions matching TRBD1. J lost 5 bases, V lost 1 base, and 7 bases had no gene match. This CDR3 contains 16 residues. Looked up from germline, CDR1 is SGHTA and CDR2 is FQGNSA. CDR3 nucleotides: TGTGCCAGCAGCTTAGGCGGGACAGGGGCTCGGGAGACCCAGTACTTC. Amino acid sequence: CASSLGGTGARETQYF.

This clonotype was seen many times. This sequence joins TRBV29-1 and TRBJ2-5, with D perhaps matching TRBD1 or TRBD2 (5 bases each). V lost 4 bases, J lost 3 bases, and 12 bases lay in between. The CDR3 loop spans 13 amino acids. Per the germline V gene, CDR1 is SQVTM and CDR2 is ANQGSEA. CDR3 coding DNA: TGCAGCGTTGCGGGGCTTATGAAAGAGACCCAGTACTTC. Translating it yields CSVAGLMKETQYF. The complete variable domain, with remaining parts taken from reference TRBV29-1 and TRBJ2-5, reads SAVISQKPSRDICQRGTSLTIQCQVDSQVTMMFWYRQQPGQSLTLIATANQGSEATYESGFVIDKFPISRPNLTFSTLTVSNMSPEDSSIYLCSVAGLMKETQYFGPGTRLLVL.

This clonotype was seen only a few times. The CDR3 sequence is CASSPLSSGETQYF. The DNA of the CDR3 is TGTGCCAGCTCACCACTGTCTAGCGGGGAGACCCAGTACTTC. The rearrangement links TRBV18 to TRBJ2-5; TRBD2 matches at 8 bases. The junction had 3 bases not matched to a gene; V was cut back by 1 base and J by 5 bases. In germline, CDR1 is KGHSH, CDR2 LQKENI. The length of the CDR3 is 14 residues.

Ten or more counts support this clonotype. DNA of the CDR3: TGCGCCAGCAGCTCAGGGGGCGGTATCACCCCTGGGGCCAACGTCCTGACTTTC. The encoded protein is CASSSGGGITPGANVLTF. The chain joins TRBV5-1 to TRBJ2-6; 8 bases match TRBD1. The CDR3 sequence is 18 residues long. V was clipped by 3 bases and J by 2 bases; unmatched bases: 10. CDR1 is SGHRS, CDR2 YFSETQ, per germline.

The chain uses TRBV29-1 and TRBJ2-1; D is perhaps TRBD2 (6 bases). Per germline, CDR1 SQVTM and CDR2 ANQGSEA. The CDR3 loop spans 11 amino acids. The CDR3 DNA sequence: TGCAGGGCAGGGACTGAGGGTGAGCAGTTCTTC. This encodes CRAGTEGEQFF.

This clonotype was seen a few times. The V gene is TRBV4-1, the J gene TRBJ2-7; possibly TRBD2 for D (5 bases). V lost 6 bases and J lost 1, with 13 bases in between. Germline V gene sequence: CDR1 MGHRA, CDR2 YSYEKL. CDR3 length: 14 amino acids. The DNA of the CDR3 is TGCGCCAGCAGGCCAAGAGAGGGATCCTACGAGCAGTACGTC. Translating gives CASRPREGSYEQYV.

At least ten counts were recorded for this clonotype. The gene calls are TRBV7-9 and TRBJ1-1; tentatively, D is TRBD1 (5 bases). CDR1 and CDR2 from the germline V gene are SEHNR and FQNEAQ (reference sequence). CDR3 length: 16 residues. V lost 2 bases and J lost 4, with 17 bases in between. CDR3 DNA sequence: TGTGCCAGCAGCTTAAACCCCCAAGGGGCAGGCACTGAAGCTTTCTTT. Protein sequence: CASSLNPQGAGTEAFF.

This clonotype was counted a few times. V gene TRBV30 combines with J gene TRBJ1-1; TRBD1 matches 10 bases. Germline CDR1 is GTSNPN and CDR2 is SVGIG (reference sequence). The CDR3 runs 14 residues. With V trimmed by 4 bases and J by 5 bases, 7 bases remained unmatched. The CDR3 reads CAWTRTGGKTEAFF. Written as DNA, the CDR3 is TGTGCCTGGACCCGGACAGGGGGAAAAACTGAAGCTTTCTTT. The full variable domain, its missing parts supplied by reference TRBV30 and TRBJ1-1, is SQTIHQWPATLVQPVGSPLSLECTVEGTSNPNLYWYRQAAGRGLQLLFYSVGIGQISSEVPQNLSASRPQDRQFILSSKKLLLSDSGFYLCAWTRTGGKTEAFFGQGTRLTVV.

The J gene is TRBJ2-1, the V gene TRBV20-1; 12 nucleotides agree with TRBD2. CDR1 is DFQATT and CDR2 is SNEGSKA in the germline V gene (reference sequence). After removal of 6 bases from V and 7 bases from J, the junction contained 10 bases not matched to a gene. The CDR3 has 15 residues. Written as DNA, the CDR3 is TGCAGTGCCACCGGCTGGCTAGCGGGAGGGAATGAGCAGTTCTTC. It specifies CSATGWLAGGNEQFF.

The chain has TRBV4-3 and TRBJ2-2; 12 bases map to TRBD2. The CDR3 sequence is 19 residues long. Germline CDR1 and CDR2: LGHNA and YSLEER. V lost 1 base and J lost 1; bases outside the gene matches: 7. The CDR3 is CASSQGPSGRAGNTGELFF. CDR3 DNA: TGCGCCAGCAGCCAAGGTCCTAGCGGGAGGGCCGGGAACACCGGGGAGCTGTTTTTT.

This clonotype was detected ten times or more. The chain carries TRBV6-2 or TRBV6-3 and TRBJ2-2, with 8 bases lining up with TRBD2. The germline V gene has CDR1 MNHEY and CDR2 SVGEGT. After removal of 2 bases from V and 2 bases from J, the junction contained 4 bases not matched to a gene. The CDR3 length is 16 residues. The CDR3 loop reads CASSYNSGTNTGELFF. The CDR3 DNA is TGTGCCAGCAGTTACAATAGCGGGACCAACACCGGGGAGCTGTTTTTT.

In its sample, this clonotype was seen once. The gene calls are TRBV2 and TRBJ1-5; 9 bases match TRBD1. Trimming at V came to 8 bases and at J to 0 bases, leaving 2 bases not matched to a gene. Germline-derived CDR1 and CDR2 are SNHLY and FYNNEI. The CDR3 consists of 14 residues. CDR3 amino acids: CASGDRDSNQPQHF. Written as DNA, the CDR3 is TGTGCCAGCGGGGACAGGGATAGCAATCAGCCCCAGCATTTT.

This clonotype was observed at least ten times. The chain employs TRBV27 and TRBJ2-2; maybe TRBD2 (6 bases). The CDR3 has 16 amino acids. V gave up 4 bases and J gave up 6 bases, with 18 bases separating them. The V gene's germline CDR1 is MNHEY and CDR2 SMNVEV (reference sequence). In DNA form, the CDR3 reads TGTGCCAGCAGTTCCCCGACTAGAGGAGAACCCGGGGAGCTGTTTTTT. Its translation: CASSSPTRGEPGELFF.

This clonotype was recorded at least ten times. The chain has TRBV5-5 and TRBJ1-2; TRBD1 is a possible D gene (5 bases). With 4 bases removed from V and 2 bases from J, the gap between germline ends came to 18 bases. In germline, CDR1 is SGHKS, CDR2 YYEKEE (reference sequence). The CDR3 totals 16 residues. The CDR3 spells CASSPHGGAENYGYTF. CDR3 sequence (DNA): TGTGCCAGCAGCCCTCACGGAGGGGCCGAGAACTATGGCTACACCTTC.

In its sample, this clonotype was seen many times. The chain recombines TRBV2 with TRBJ2-7; D uncertain. The germline CDR1 and CDR2 sequences are SNHLY and FYNNEI. CDR3 size: 12 residues. V lost 8 bases and J lost 2, with 10 bases in between. The CDR3 nucleotides read TGTGCCAGCGATCTCTCTACCTACGAGCAGTACGTC. Protein sequence: CASDLSTYEQYV.

V gene TRBV9 combines with J gene TRBJ2-2, with 9 bases matching TRBD2. The CDR3 covers 15 residues. The junction had 0 bases not matched to a gene; V was cut back by 0 bases and J by 3 bases. Germline V gene data show CDR1 as SGDLS and CDR2 as YYNGEE. This chain's CDR3 is CASSVGLADTGELFF. Here the CDR3 DNA reads TGTGCCAGCAGCGTAGGACTAGCGGACACCGGGGAGCTGTTTTTT.

Many counts were recorded for this clonotype. The CDR3 DNA sequence: TGCAGTGCACACAGGGATTCCTACGAGCAGTACTTC. Residues: CSAHRDSYEQYF. This chain links TRBV20-1 with TRBJ2-7, with a tentative D call TRBD1 (6 bases). The ends were cut back, 6 bases at V and 1 base at J, with 10 bases in the middle. The length of the CDR3 is 12 residues. CDR1 and CDR2 (germline): DFQATT, SNEGSKA (reference sequence).

This clonotype was detected ten times or more. V is TRBV12-3 or TRBV12-4 and J is TRBJ2-3; no reliable D call. This CDR3 region has 12 residues. V was pared by 5 bases and J by 4 bases, with 7 bases between. CDR3 coding DNA: TGTGCCAGCAGTCCGACCCCAGATACGCAGTATTTT. This codes for CASSPTPDTQYF.